One sample yielded the 16 T cell receptor beta chains listed below, sequenced in a study of read filtering for tumor transcriptome and immune sequencing. Molecular barcoded adaptors covering alpha/delta and beta/gamma chains were used on around 400 ng RNA. TCRdb passed the reads through MiXCR, listing each CDR3 protein once. The table shows over 50,000 distinct CDR3 sequences, with roughly 20% occurring only once. The sample taken for sequencing was a population of CD138-negative cells sorted from bone marrow. The receptors here all came from a donor aged 40 or over with multiple myeloma.

The chain has TRBV3-1 and TRBJ1-5; possibly TRBD1 for D (6 bases). Germline loops: CDR1 LGHDT, CDR2 YNNKEL (reference sequence). Trimming left V 0 bases short and J 3 bases short, with 18 bases between. The CDR3 runs to 18 residues. The CDR3 reads CASSQDTGGGANNQPQHF. Written as DNA, the CDR3 is TGTGCCAGCAGCCAAGATACGGGGGGCGGAGCGAACAATCAGCCCCAGCATTTT.

Comments on this clonotype: A much larger clone lies a single base off, so this may be a read error. The chain combines TRBV4-2 with TRBJ2-1; tentatively, D is TRBD2 (5 bases). The CDR3 is 18 residues long. From germline, CDR1 is LGHNA and CDR2 YNFKEQ. V was pared by 0 bases and J by 1 base, with 16 bases between. The CDR3 here is CASSQDQSSCPSYNEQFF. The CDR3 DNA follows: TGTGCCAGCAGCCAAGATCAGTCTAGCTGCCCTTCCTACAATGAGCAGTTCTTC.

About this clonotype: A much larger clone lies a single base off, so this may be a read error. This chain links TRBV7-2 with TRBJ2-5, with TRBD2 identical over 8 bases. Trimming took 2 bases from V and 7 from J; bases not matched to a gene: 6. Germline CDR1 and CDR2: SGHTA and FQGNSA. The CDR3 has 14 amino acids. CDR3 protein: CASSLSGGGGTQYF. The CDR3 DNA sequence: TGTGCCAGCAGCTTAAGCGGGGGCGGAGGGACCCAGTACTTC.

Points on this clonotype: A much larger clone differs by one base, so this may be a read error. V usage is TRBV7-2 and J usage is TRBJ1-1; no firm D call. Germline values: CDR1 SGHTA, CDR2 FQGNSA. This CDR3 has 14 amino acids. Here the CDR3 reads CASSLMGWNAEAFF. CDR3 sequence (DNA): TGTGCCAGCAGCTTAATGGGATGGAACGCTGAAGCTTTCTTT.

Ten or more counts support this clonotype. V usage is TRBV29-1 and J usage is TRBJ2-7, with 11 positions matching TRBD1. Germline loops: CDR1 SQVTM, CDR2 ANQGSEA. J lost 5 bases, V lost 4 bases, and 13 bases had no gene match. The CDR3 is 16 residues long. CDR3 protein: CSVGTGRTGGRNEQYF. In DNA form, the CDR3 reads TGCAGCGTTGGCACCGGGAGGACAGGGGGCCGGAACGAGCAGTACTTC.

Many counts were recorded for this clonotype. The CDR3 end shows no conserved phenylalanine or tryptophan, and so a read error is likely. The chain is built from TRBV28 and TRBJ2-5, with 7 positions matching TRBD1. V dropped 6 bases and J dropped 3; count of bases not matched to a gene: 4. From germline, CDR1 is MDHEN and CDR2 SYDVKM. This CDR3 region has 13 residues. As DNA, the CDR3 is TGTGCCAGCAGGGGACAGAGAAAAGAGACCCAGTACCTC. Its protein product is CASRGQRKETQYL.

This clonotype has ten or more counts. V usage is TRBV30 and J usage is TRBJ2-7; 9 positions agree with TRBD1. This CDR3 contains 14 residues. The J segment lost 6 bases and the V segment lost 3 bases, leaving 9 bases of the junction unmatched. Germline V gene lookup returns CDR1 GTSNPN and CDR2 SVGIG (reference sequence). The CDR3 sequence: CAWRVNRGRPEQYF. The CDR3 bases are TGTGCCTGGAGGGTGAACAGGGGGCGCCCCGAGCAGTACTTC.

This clonotype was found many times. The V gene is TRBV24-1, the J gene TRBJ2-1; D gene ambiguous. There are 16 residues in the CDR3. The germline V and J ends were trimmed by 4 bases and 2 bases, with 14 bases remaining between them. Looked up from germline, CDR1 is KGHDR and CDR2 is SFDVKD. The CDR3 loop reads CATSERATRAYNEQFF. The DNA of the CDR3 is TGTGCCACCAGTGAAAGAGCGACCCGAGCCTACAATGAGCAGTTCTTC.

Turning to this clonotype: A much larger clone differs by one base, so this may be a read error. This chain links TRBV24-1 with TRBJ2-3; the D gene is possibly TRBD2 (5 bases). The V end lost 9 bases, the J end lost 0 bases, and 12 bases lay between the germline ends. The CDR3 length is 14 residues. Germline-derived CDR1 and CDR2 are KGHDR and SFDVKD. CDR3 amino acids: CATQDSTSTDTQYF. The CDR3 region has the DNA TGTGCCACCCAGGACTCAACTAGCACAGATACGCAGTATTTT.

CDR3 region: CASSEIQVNYGYTF. In nucleotides, the CDR3 is TGTGCCAGCAGTGAAATTCAGGTTAACTATGGCTACACCTTC. V is TRBV2 and J is TRBJ1-2, with D unresolved. The CDR3 runs 14 residues. V was cut by 2 bases and J by 1 base, with 8 bases left in between. Germline V gives CDR1 SNHLY, CDR2 FYNNEI.

This clonotype was detected many times. This sequence joins TRBV11-3 and TRBJ2-6; possibly TRBD1 or TRBD2 for D (5 bases each). V lost 1 base and J 4 bases, leaving 14 bases between the germline ends. This CDR3 is 17 amino acids long. The germline CDR1 and CDR2 sequences are SGHNT and YENEEA. CDR3 nucleotide sequence: TGTGCCAGCAGCTTAGGCCGGGACCGACCAGGGGCCAACGTCCTGACTTTC. It codes for CASSLGRDRPGANVLTF.

The table lists this clonotype with many counts. This chain uses TRBV5-1 with TRBJ2-7; D is uncertain. The CDR3 extends over 16 amino acids. Germline CDR1 reads SGHRS; CDR2 reads YFSETQ. Trimming pared 0 bases from V and 1 base from J, leaving 14 bases between. For the CDR3, the DNA is TGCGCCAGCAGCTTGGAGGCAGGTCCCACATCCTACGAGCAGTACTTC. Translating gives CASSLEAGPTSYEQYF. Drawing the rest from reference TRBV5-1 and TRBJ2-7, the complete variable domain is KAGVTQTPRYLIKTRGQQVTLSCSPISGHRSVSWYQQTPGQGLQFLFEYFSETQRNKGNFPGRFSGRQFSNSRSEMNVSTLELGDSALYLCASSLEAGPTSYEQYFGPGTRLTVT.

Ten or more counts support this clonotype. The chain recombines TRBV29-1 with TRBJ2-7, with a weak D call TRBD2 (5 bases). The CDR3 spans 16 residues. V was trimmed by 0 bases and J by 4 bases, leaving 19 bases between them. Germline CDR1 SQVTM, CDR2 ANQGSEA. The CDR3 nucleotides are TGCAGCGTTGAAGATCTAAACGAGGGAACTGGGTACGAGCAGTACTTC. Translated, it gives CSVEDLNEGTGYEQYF.

Within the sample, this clonotype is medium-sized (0.01 to 0.1%). CDR3: CASSFGTHSHNEQFF. The DNA of the CDR3 is TGTGCCAGCAGTTTCGGGACACATAGTCACAATGAGCAGTTCTTC. The chain combines TRBV12-3 or TRBV12-4 with TRBJ2-1; D might be TRBD1 (6 bases). This CDR3 region has 15 residues. V was cut by 3 bases and J by 5 bases, with 14 bases left in between.

This clonotype has ten or more counts. The rearrangement links TRBV28 to TRBJ2-1; unclear D gene. The germline CDR1 and CDR2 sequences are MDHEN and SYDVKM. The CDR3 is 11 residues long. Deletions cut 7 bases from V and 8 bases from J, with 9 bases between. The CDR3 DNA is TGTGCCAGCACTCATGGGGATGAGCAGTTCTTC. This codes for CASTHGDEQFF.

Remarks on this clonotype: A much larger clone is a single base away; this may be a read error. V and J are TRBV5-1 and TRBJ2-7, with D hard to call. The CDR3 length is 14 residues. CDR1 SGHRS and CDR2 YFSETQ come from the germline V gene. The CDR3 loop is CASSSVFDSCEQYF. The CDR3 bases are TGCGCCAGCAGTTCTGTCTTCGATTCCTGCGAGCAGTACTTC.